Listed here are 24 T cell receptor beta chains from one sample, sequenced in a study of regulatory T cells in long-lasting Graves disease. The time point denotes: newly diagnosed GD, antithyroid drugs for less than 3 months. Extracted PBMC RNA gave rise to the TCR library. The authors built TCR beta libraries using iRepertoire HTBI primers and Arm-PCR of CDR3 regions. Via MiXCR, TCRdb re-called the multiplex PCR reads, giving one row per CDR3 protein. The repertoire has 400,000 to 450,000 distinct CDR3 sequences, under 15% of them found once; the top ten carry approximately 16%. The same data also went into a second study, on T cells in Graves' hyperthyroidism and ophthalmopathy.

The sequences come from peripheral blood mononuclear cells (PBMCs), collected at new diagnosis, from a patient treated with antithyroid drugs. These receptors were taken from a woman younger than 45 with Graves disease.

This clonotype was seen ten or more times. CDR3 DNA: TGTGCCAGCAGTTTAGGCCGCGAGTATGGCTACACCTTC. This encodes CASSLGREYGYTF. The gene calls are TRBV12-3 or TRBV12-4 and TRBJ1-2; D gene ambiguous. The CDR3 length is 13 residues. Trimming took 1 base from V and 5 from J, leaving 8 bases between them.

The genes are TRBV2 and TRBJ2-1, with D perhaps matching TRBD2 (5 bases). Germline V lookup: CDR1 SNHLY, CDR2 FYNNEI. The CDR3 spans 11 residues. Trimming stripped 10 bases from V and 4 bases from J, with 8 bases between. CDR3 loop: CATLAYNEQFF. Here the CDR3 DNA reads TGTGCCACCCTAGCTTACAATGAGCAGTTCTTC.

This clonotype was counted many times. The gene calls are TRBV12-5 and TRBJ2-7; TRBD2 is a possible D gene (6 bases). This CDR3 is 18 amino acids long. Germline V gene sequence: CDR1 LGHNT, CDR2 FRNRAP. Trimming stripped 0 bases from V and 0 bases from J, with 18 bases between. The CDR3 region is CASGLVRNDAEGSYEQYF. CDR3 DNA: TGTGCTAGTGGTTTGGTACGAAACGACGCGGAGGGCTCCTACGAGCAGTACTTC. Drawing the rest from reference TRBV12-5 and TRBJ2-7, the complete variable domain is DARVTQTPRHKVTEMGQEVTMRCQPILGHNTVFWYRQTMMQGLELLAYFRNRAPLDDSGMPKDRFSAEMPDATLATLKIQPSEPRDSAVYFCASGLVRNDAEGSYEQYFGPGTRLTVT.

With respect to this clonotype: A much larger clone sits a single nucleotide away, making a read error possible. V is TRBV9 and J is TRBJ2-7; D unresolved. Trimming removed 10 bases at V and 0 bases at J, with 14 bases between. This CDR3 region has 13 residues. The germline V gene has CDR1 SGDLS and CDR2 YYNGEE. The CDR3 protein is CAGKDPISYEQYF. CDR3 DNA: TGTGCCGGCAAGGACCCCATCTCCTACGAGCAGTACTTC.

The J gene is TRBJ2-2, the V gene TRBV6-5, with TRBD2 as a possible D gene (5 bases). CDR3 length equals 16 residues. V lost 0 bases to trimming and J lost 7 bases, with 15 bases between them. Germline CDR1 MNHEY, CDR2 SVGAGI. This CDR3 is CASSYSRFGRVGELFF. For the CDR3, the DNA is TGTGCCAGCAGTTACTCGAGATTCGGGCGGGTCGGGGAGCTGTTTTTT.

In this sample, this clonotype turned up many times. One end of the junction does not line up with germline, which may come from a read error. The CDR3: CASSLATLLAGGRNEQFF. Here the CDR3 DNA reads TGTGCCAGCAGCTTAGCAACCCTTCTAGCGGGAGGGCGGAATGAGCAGTTCTTT. This chain connects TRBV7-8 to TRBJ2-1, with 12 bases lining up with TRBD2. Germline values: CDR1 SGHVS, CDR2 FQNEAQ. The CDR3 is made up of 18 amino acids.

This clonotype was counted at least ten times. This chain connects TRBV11-2 to TRBJ2-3; 7 positions agree with TRBD2. The CDR3 loop spans 17 amino acids. CDR1 is SGHAT and CDR2 is FQNNGV in the germline V gene. V lost 5 bases to trimming and J lost 2 bases; unmatched junction nucleotides: 13. CDR3: CASSPRIRAGLTDTQYF. In nucleotides, the CDR3 is TGTGCCAGCAGCCCCAGGATTCGAGCGGGACTCACAGATACGCAGTATTTT.

This clonotype appeared a single time. A much larger clone is a single base away; this may be a read error. The CDR3 spells CASSHLAGDEEGTQYF. The DNA for the CDR3 is TGTGCCAGCTCGCACCTAGCGGGAGATGAGGAAGGGACCCAGTACTTC. This chain connects TRBV3-1 to TRBJ2-5, with TRBD2 matching 10 bases. The CDR3 length is 16 residues. V lost 8 bases to trimming and J lost 7 bases; unmatched junction nucleotides: 16. CDR1 LGHDT and CDR2 YNNKEL come from the germline V gene (reference sequence).

This chain uses TRBV5-1 with TRBJ2-6; no firm D call. The length of the CDR3 is 14 residues. Germline loops: CDR1 SGHRS, CDR2 YFSETQ. Deletions cut 6 bases from V and 0 bases from J, with 7 bases between. CDR3 coding DNA: TGCGCCAGCAATATAGCCTCTGGGGCCAACGTCCTGACTTTC. Protein product: CASNIASGANVLTF.

This clonotype was seen ten or more times. CDR3 nucleotide sequence: TGTGCCAGCAGCTTCTCGACAGCTGGTGAAGCTTTCTTT. Its protein is CASSFSTAGEAFF. The chain couples TRBV11-2 to TRBJ1-1, with D perhaps TRBD1 (5 bases). V gave up 3 bases and J gave up 7 bases, with 12 bases separating them. This CDR3 has 13 residues. The germline CDR1 and CDR2 sequences are SGHAT and FQNNGV.

In the case of this clonotype: A clone one base away is much larger, so this may be a read error. The chain has TRBV12-3 or TRBV12-4 and TRBJ2-3; D possibly uses TRBD1 or TRBD2 (5 bases each). V shed 8 bases and J shed 2 bases, with 14 bases lying between them. The CDR3 runs 14 residues. The CDR3: CASGQRDPTDTQYF. The CDR3 DNA is TGTGCCAGCGGCCAAAGGGACCCCACAGATACGCAGTATTTT.

This clonotype was picked up a small number of times. The V call is TRBV7-2, the J call TRBJ2-5; 11 bases map to TRBD1. V lost 3 bases and J lost 5; bases outside the gene matches: 5. CDR1 and CDR2 (germline): SGHTA, FQGNSA. This CDR3 is 15 amino acids long. For the CDR3, the DNA is TGTGCCAGCAGCTTCGGACAGGGGGCGGCGGAGACCCAGTACTTC. It encodes CASSFGQGAAETQYF.

This clonotype was seen ten or more times. As DNA, the CDR3 is TGTGCCAGCTCACCCGTGGGCCAGTTCAATCAGCCCCAGCATTTT. This translates into CASSPVGQFNQPQHF. V gene TRBV18 combines with J gene TRBJ1-5; D remains ambiguous. Germline V CDR1 and CDR2: KGHSH, LQKENI. CDR3 size: 15 residues. V was shortened by 3 bases and J by 3 bases, with 12 bases between the two germline ends.

This clonotype was observed at least ten times. J is TRBJ1-1 and V is TRBV27; possible D gene TRBD1, 5 bases. Trimming pared 5 bases from V and 4 bases from J, leaving 14 bases between. The V gene's germline CDR1 is MNHEY and CDR2 SMNVEV (reference sequence). The CDR3 sequence is 14 residues long. This chain's CDR3 is CASSTGTMSTEAFF. In DNA form, the CDR3 reads TGTGCCAGCAGTACCGGGACTATGAGCACTGAAGCTTTCTTT.

This chain uses TRBV9 with TRBJ2-1; no definite D call. The germline CDR1 and CDR2 sequences are SGDLS and YYNGEE. This CDR3 contains 14 residues. V was pared by 2 bases and J by 6 bases, with 12 bases between. The CDR3 bases are TGTGCCAGCAGCGTTGAAGGAGTTCCCAATGAGCAGTTCTTC. It codes for CASSVEGVPNEQFF. Supplemented by reference TRBV9 and TRBJ2-1, the full variable domain reads DSGVTQTPKHLITATGQRVTLRCSPRSGDLSVYWYQQSLDQGLQFLIQYYNGEERAKGNILERFSAQQFPDLHSELNLSSLELGDSALYFCASSVEGVPNEQFFGPGTRLTVL.

This clonotype showed up just a few times. The V call is TRBV6-5, the J call TRBJ2-5; no reliable D call. The CDR3 extends over 15 amino acids. V was shortened by 2 bases and J by 2 bases, with 12 bases between the two germline ends. Germline-derived CDR1 and CDR2 are MNHEY and SVGAGI. Here the CDR3 DNA reads TGTGCCAGCAGTTACATTTTTGGTGGACAAGAGACCCAGTACTTC. Encoded protein: CASSYIFGGQETQYF.

This clonotype was seen more than once but under ten times. The rearrangement joins TRBV11-2 to TRBJ2-7; the D is unclear. Germline V lookup: CDR1 SGHAT, CDR2 FQNNGV. The V end was cut by 1 base, the J end by 7 bases, with 11 bases between. CDR3 size: 13 residues. The CDR3 DNA follows: TGTGCCAGCAGCTTAGGTCTCTGGGATGAGCAGTACTTC. Amino acid sequence: CASSLGLWDEQYF.

This clonotype was observed at least ten times. The J gene is TRBJ2-1, the V gene TRBV27; D not certain. This CDR3 has 15 residues. Germline V lookup: CDR1 MNHEY, CDR2 SMNVEV (reference sequence). Trimming cost V 4 bases and J 0 bases, with 10 bases left between them. CDR3 amino acids: CASSSPRSSYNEQFF. The CDR3, as DNA: TGTGCCAGCAGTTCCCCCCGGAGCTCCTACAATGAGCAGTTCTTC.

This clonotype was counted ten times or more. The J gene is TRBJ1-6, the V gene TRBV20-1, with 9 nucleotides matching TRBD1. Germline CDR1 is DFQATT and CDR2 is SNEGSKA (reference sequence). The CDR3 loop spans 15 amino acids. The J segment lost 9 bases and the V segment lost 5 bases, leaving 11 bases of the junction unmatched. The CDR3 region is CSAALGGTGSSPLHF. CDR3 coding DNA: TGCAGTGCTGCACTAGGTGGGACAGGGAGTTCACCCCTCCACTTT.

Worth noting for this clonotype: A much larger clone lies one base from this, so it may be a read error. The rearrangement joins TRBV7-9 to TRBJ1-2; no firm D call. The CDR3 extends over 12 amino acids. Germline assignment: CDR1 SEHNR and CDR2 FQNEAQ (reference sequence). Trimming stripped 5 bases from V and 10 bases from J, with 14 bases between. This CDR3 is CASSPVERHYTF. The CDR3 DNA follows: TGTGCCAGCAGCCCGGTGGAAAGACACTACACCTTC. Supplemented by reference TRBV7-9 and TRBJ1-2, the full variable domain reads DTGVSQNPRHKITKRGQNVTFRCDPISEHNRLYWYRQTLGQGPEFLTYFQNEAQLEKSRLLSDRFSAERPKGSFSTLEIQRTEQGDSAMYLCASSPVERHYTFGSGTRLTVV.

This clonotype appeared many times. The chain recombines TRBV20-1 with TRBJ1-1; D gene uncertain. Germline V lookup: CDR1 DFQATT, CDR2 SNEGSKA (reference sequence). V shed 3 bases and J shed 1 base, with 15 bases lying between them. The CDR3 runs to 15 residues. The CDR3 is CSARPGGSGNTEAFF. The CDR3 nucleotides read TGCAGTGCTAGGCCCGGCGGTTCGGGGAACACTGAAGCTTTCTTT.

This clonotype was found many times. The V call is TRBV20-1, the J call TRBJ2-7; no reliable D call. CDR3 length: 13 residues. Deletions cut 0 bases from V and 2 bases from J, with 8 bases between. CDR1 and CDR2 from the germline V gene are DFQATT and SNEGSKA (reference sequence). CDR3 DNA sequence: TGCAGTGCTAGAGAGGGCCATACCTACGAGCAGTACTTC. It yields the protein CSAREGHTYEQYF.

This clonotype was seen a few times. J is TRBJ2-5 and V is TRBV29-1; 9 nucleotides align to TRBD2. Germline loops: CDR1 SQVTM, CDR2 ANQGSEA. With 4 bases clipped from V and 11 bases from J, the junction kept 17 bases outside the gene matches. The length of the CDR3 is 15 residues. The CDR3 sequence: CSVAAGGLQTGAQYF. As DNA, the CDR3 is TGCAGCGTTGCCGCGGGAGGGCTTCAAACAGGGGCGCAGTACTTC.

This clonotype was picked up many times. J is TRBJ2-3 and V is TRBV20-1, with D unclear. CDR1 is DFQATT, CDR2 SNEGSKA, per germline (reference sequence). The CDR3 has 10 amino acids. V lost 8 bases to trimming and J lost 6 bases, with 9 bases between them. The CDR3 DNA is TGCAGTCCGAGATCGGATACGCAGTATTTT. Amino acids: CSPRSDTQYF.